Detailed here is one T cell receptor beta chain. This sample was taken from a study of blood T cell repertoires in COVID-19. The CDR3 has 15 amino acids. The V segment lost 0 bases and the J segment 4 bases; nucleotides outside the gene matches: 5. Germline V gene sequence: CDR1 SQVTM, CDR2 ANQGSEA. Measured with immunoSEQ multiplex PCR; TCRdb has only the in-frame clones, and not every one. The sample lists about 180,000 clones; roughly 84% were seen once. The chain has TRBV29-1 and TRBJ2-2; TRBD1 matches 7 bases. This receptor was taken from a woman aged 45-59 years with COVID-19, enrolled during active disease. Sequencing was done on a sample of peripheral blood. For the CDR3, the DNA is TGCAGCGTTGAAGATTACAGGGGCTCCACCGGGGAGCTGTTTTTT. This sequence encodes CSVEDYRGSTGELFF.